The clone carrying this T cell receptor beta chain was seen a few times. The antigen remains unidentified. CDR1 is DFQATT, CDR2 SNEGSKA, per germline (reference sequence). The CDR3 sequence is 13 residues long. These data are taken from a study of CD8 T cells in ankylosing spondylitis. General study points: It appeared that ankylosing spondylitis blood was characterized by a TCR beta motif of roughly 8 highly homologous variants. Researchers reportedly found disease-linked clones significantly enriched in matched ankylosing spondylitis synovial fluid.

Quantitative barcoded 5'-RACE was used to prepare TCR beta libraries. TCRdb used MiXCR to reprocess the 5' RACE reads, holding one entry per CDR3 protein. Altogether some 700,000 distinct CDR3 sequences are present, 15% to 20% being singletons, with the ten largest covering under 20%. Material for sequencing was blood, either unsorted or a sorted T cell fraction (not recorded which). The TCR comes from a male donor with ankylosing spondylitis. The chain has TRBV20-1 and TRBJ2-7; tentatively, D is TRBD1 (6 bases). The CDR3: CRGETGSSYEQYF. The CDR3 region has the DNA TGCAGAGGGGAGACAGGATCTTCCTACGAGCAGTACTTC.